Listed below are T cell receptor beta chains from one sample, sequenced in a study of shared clonotypes between healthy human individuals. The repertoire was sequenced with immunoSEQ multiplex PCR; TCRdb's copy has only in-frame clones and lacks some. The profile covers roughly 700,000 clones, with less than 85% appearing a single time and 1.5% to 2% taken by the ten largest. Input material: memory CD4+ T cells sorted from blood. The receptors shown here come from a woman in her twenties or thirties in good health. The CDR3 runs from the conserved cysteine through the conserved F or W. The order of the fields is clone size, J gene, V gene, D gene, CDR3 protein, CDR3 DNA. The D gene is left open where the match is weak. Clone size is given for some rows only: seen once, a few or many times, or a class if the clone is expanded.

abundance: -
j_gene: TRBJ1-1
v_gene: TRBV4-2
d_gene: TRBD1
CDR3aa: CASSPGRLQGVNTEAFF
CDR3nt: TGTGCCAGCAGCCCGGGGCGTTTACAGGGGGTGAACACTGAAGCTTTCTTT

abundance: -
j_gene: TRBJ2-5
v_gene: TRBV29-1
d_gene: -
CDR3aa: CSVFKETQYF
CDR3nt: TGCAGCGTTTTTAAAGAGACCCAGTACTTC

abundance: -
j_gene: TRBJ2-7
v_gene: TRBV9
d_gene: TRBD1
CDR3aa: CASSRNQGAGYEQYF
CDR3nt: TGTGCCAGCAGCAGAAATCAGGGGGCGGGATACGAGCAGTACTTC

abundance: once
j_gene: TRBJ2-1
v_gene: TRBV6-5
d_gene: TRBD1
CDR3aa: CASRPDRVGEQFF
CDR3nt: TGTGCCAGCAGACCCGACAGGGTTGGCGAGCAGTTCTTC

abundance: -
j_gene: TRBJ2-1
v_gene: TRBV18
d_gene: TRBD2
CDR3aa: CASSPGTSGNEQFF
CDR3nt: TGTGCCAGCTCACCAGGGACTAGCGGCAATGAGCAGTTCTTC

abundance: many
j_gene: TRBJ2-1
v_gene: TRBV11-3
d_gene: TRBD2
CDR3aa: CASSFRGTSGTDEQFF
CDR3nt: TGTGCCAGCAGCTTCCGCGGGACTAGCGGGACGGATGAGCAGTTCTTC

abundance: few
j_gene: TRBJ2-1
v_gene: TRBV9
d_gene: -
CDR3aa: CASARGLEQFF
CDR3nt: TGTGCCAGCGCAAGGGGCCTTGAGCAGTTCTTC

abundance: -
j_gene: TRBJ2-5
v_gene: TRBV18
d_gene: TRBD1
CDR3aa: CASSPQTGTGGVETQYF
CDR3nt: TGTGCCAGCTCACCACAAACCGGGACAGGGGGCGTGGAGACCCAGTACTTC

abundance: -
j_gene: TRBJ1-2
v_gene: TRBV29-1
d_gene: -
CDR3aa: CSVEGDPLGGYTF
CDR3nt: TGCAGCGTTGAGGGGGATCCCCTGGGGGGCTACACCTTC

abundance: few
j_gene: TRBJ1-5
v_gene: TRBV7-8
d_gene: -
CDR3aa: CASSSQRDQPQHF
CDR3nt: TGTGCCAGCAGCTCTCAAAGGGACCAGCCCCAGCATTTT

abundance: -
j_gene: TRBJ2-1
v_gene: TRBV11-1
d_gene: -
CDR3aa: CASSGGSSYNEQFF
CDR3nt: TGTGCCAGCAGCGGGGGCAGCTCCTACAATGAGCAGTTCTTC

abundance: once
j_gene: TRBJ2-7
v_gene: TRBV14
d_gene: TRBD2
CDR3aa: CASSQSGTSLSEQYF
CDR3nt: TGTGCCAGCAGCCAATCCGGGACTAGCCTCAGCGAGCAGTACTTC

abundance: -
j_gene: TRBJ2-7
v_gene: TRBV5-1
d_gene: -
CDR3aa: CASSSGWFPSYEQYF
CDR3nt: TGCGCCAGCAGTTCGGGGTGGTTCCCCTCCTACGAGCAGTACTTC

abundance: -
j_gene: TRBJ2-5
v_gene: TRBV7-2
d_gene: -
CDR3aa: CASSLRGAGETQYF
CDR3nt: TGTGCCAGCAGCTTGAGGGGGGCGGGAGAGACCCAGTACTTC

abundance: -
j_gene: TRBJ1-5
v_gene: TRBV2
d_gene: -
CDR3aa: CASHRGNQPQHF
CDR3nt: TGTGCCAGCCATAGGGGCAATCAGCCCCAGCATTTT

abundance: -
j_gene: TRBJ2-3
v_gene: TRBV10-2
d_gene: TRBD2
CDR3aa: CASRDTSGRTDTQYF
CDR3nt: TGCGCCAGCAGGGATACTAGCGGGAGAACAGATACGCAGTATTTT

abundance: many
j_gene: TRBJ2-7
v_gene: TRBV9
d_gene: TRBD2
CDR3aa: CASSVAGGPYEQYF
CDR3nt: TGTGCCAGCAGCGTAGCGGGAGGCCCCTACGAGCAGTACTTC

abundance: -
j_gene: TRBJ2-7
v_gene: TRBV28
d_gene: TRBD1
CDR3aa: CASSLAGTGGVEQYF
CDR3nt: TGTGCCAGCAGTTTAGCCGGGACAGGGGGCGTCGAGCAGTACTTC

abundance: -
j_gene: TRBJ1-4
v_gene: TRBV27
d_gene: -
CDR3aa: CASSSSGATNEKLFF
CDR3nt: TGTGCCAGCAGTTCCTCGGGCGCAACTAATGAAAAACTGTTTTTT

abundance: -
j_gene: TRBJ1-1
v_gene: TRBV7-3
d_gene: -
CDR3aa: CASSLGGSNTEAFF
CDR3nt: TGTGCCAGCAGCTTAGGAGGGAGTAACACTGAAGCTTTCTTT

abundance: -
j_gene: TRBJ2-7
v_gene: TRBV6-5
d_gene: -
CDR3aa: CASRISHEQYF
CDR3nt: TGTGCCAGCAGAATCAGCCACGAGCAGTACTTC

abundance: few
j_gene: TRBJ1-2
v_gene: TRBV2
d_gene: -
CDR3aa: CASSGPLRGYGYTF
CDR3nt: TGTGCCAGCAGTGGGCCCCTGCGAGGCTATGGCTACACCTTC

abundance: few
j_gene: TRBJ2-7
v_gene: TRBV11-3
d_gene: TRBD1
CDR3aa: CASSEPISTGQKTYEQYF
CDR3nt: TGTGCCAGCAGCGAACCAATCTCGACAGGGCAAAAAACCTACGAGCAGTACTTC

abundance: -
j_gene: TRBJ1-1
v_gene: TRBV4-1
d_gene: -
CDR3aa: CASSQLDITEAFF
CDR3nt: TGCGCCAGCAGCCAATTGGACATCACTGAAGCTTTCTTT

abundance: once
j_gene: TRBJ1-5
v_gene: TRBV19
d_gene: -
CDR3aa: CASSTRTPYSNQPQHF
CDR3nt: TGTGCCAGTAGTACCCGGACACCGTATAGCAATCAGCCCCAGCATTTT

abundance: -
j_gene: TRBJ2-7
v_gene: TRBV27
d_gene: -
CDR3aa: CASSPGTGFFAEQYF
CDR3nt: TGTGCCAGCAGTCCCGGTACAGGGTTCTTTGCCGAGCAGTACTTC

abundance: -
j_gene: TRBJ1-4
v_gene: TRBV6-6
d_gene: -
CDR3aa: CASQIRGRGGEKLFF
CDR3nt: TGTGCCAGCCAGATACGCGGCAGGGGCGGTGAAAAACTGTTTTTT

abundance: -
j_gene: TRBJ2-1
v_gene: TRBV11-2
d_gene: TRBD2
CDR3aa: CASSLYGTSEYNEQFF
CDR3nt: TGTGCCAGCAGCTTATACGGGACTAGCGAGTACAATGAGCAGTTCTTC

abundance: -
j_gene: TRBJ2-7
v_gene: TRBV18
d_gene: -
CDR3aa: CASSRTGSSYEQYF
CDR3nt: TGTGCCAGCTCGCGGACGGGGAGCTCCTACGAGCAGTACTTC

abundance: -
j_gene: TRBJ2-7
v_gene: TRBV6-1
d_gene: TRBD1
CDR3aa: CASSPQGAGNEQYF
CDR3nt: TGTGCCAGCAGTCCCCAGGGGGCCGGAAACGAGCAGTACTTC

abundance: once
j_gene: TRBJ2-1
v_gene: TRBV2
d_gene: -
CDR3aa: CASSEWQTGENEQFF
CDR3nt: TGTGCCAGCAGTGAGTGGCAGACGGGAGAGAACGAGCAGTTCTTC

abundance: once
j_gene: TRBJ1-2
v_gene: TRBV5-6
d_gene: -
CDR3aa: CASVFLTDNYGYTF
CDR3nt: TGTGCCAGCGTTTTTTTGACAGATAACTATGGCTACACCTTC

abundance: -
j_gene: TRBJ2-1
v_gene: TRBV30
d_gene: TRBD2
CDR3aa: CAWTSGGSSYNEQFF
CDR3nt: TGTGCCTGGACTAGCGGGGGTAGCTCCTACAATGAGCAGTTCTTC

abundance: -
j_gene: TRBJ1-5
v_gene: TRBV19
d_gene: -
CDR3aa: CASSMWGPQPQHF
CDR3nt: TGTGCCAGTAGTATGTGGGGACCTCAGCCCCAGCATTTT

abundance: -
j_gene: TRBJ2-2
v_gene: TRBV10-2
d_gene: -
CDR3aa: CASSFSRELFF
CDR3nt: TGCGCCAGCAGTTTCAGCAGGGAGCTGTTTTTT